The present T cell receptor beta chain was sequenced within a study of OX40 agonist ivuxolimab in advanced cancers. Notes on this clone: What it binds is not known.

The CDR3 loop spans 15 amino acids. Germline values: CDR1 SGHRS, CDR2 YFSETQ. Study-wide results and limits: Dosing at 0.1 to 3.0 mg/kg was accompanied by clonal expansion of CD4+ and CD8+ blood T cells by week 6.

The assay was immunoSEQ multiplex PCR, and TCRdb's table has in-frame clones only and misses some. Among 65,000 to 95,000 clones listed, roughly 89% were seen once. The sequencing used CD4+ or CD8+ T cells sorted from blood, collected in a trial of the OX40 agonist ivuxolimab. V gene TRBV5-1 combines with J gene TRBJ2-5; the match to TRBD2 covers 8 bases. Matching the DNA end better, TRBJ2-7 makes the J call doubtful. This TCR came from an adult with an advanced solid tumor such as melanoma, head and neck, liver or kidney cancer. The CDR3 DNA reads TGCGCCAGCAGCTTGGCTTTACTAGCGGACTACGAGCAGTACTTC. It translates to CASSLALLADYEQYF.